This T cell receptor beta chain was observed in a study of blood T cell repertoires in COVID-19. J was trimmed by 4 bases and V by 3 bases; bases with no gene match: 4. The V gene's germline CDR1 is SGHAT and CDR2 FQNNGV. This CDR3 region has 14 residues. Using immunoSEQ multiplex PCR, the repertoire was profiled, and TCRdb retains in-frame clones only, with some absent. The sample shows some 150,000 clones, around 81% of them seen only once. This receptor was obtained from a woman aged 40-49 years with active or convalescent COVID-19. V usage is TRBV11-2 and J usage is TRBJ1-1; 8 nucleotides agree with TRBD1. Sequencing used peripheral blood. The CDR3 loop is CASSFQGAVTEAFF. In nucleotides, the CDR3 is TGTGCCAGCAGCTTCCAGGGGGCGGTCACTGAAGCTTTCTTT.